The TCR beta chain described here comes from a study of T cell repertoires in ileal Crohn's disease. Trimming cost V 7 bases and J 7 bases, with 20 bases left between them. CDR3 length: 13 residues. Germline V gene data show CDR1 as SQVTM and CDR2 as ANQGSEA. Of note for this clone: Its specificity is not known.

Overall study findings and caveats: All patients with clonality above 26.8% had endoscopic recurrence.

Per sample, 400 to 550 nanograms of biopsy DNA were TCRB immunosequenced. The protocol was immunoSEQ multiplex PCR, while the TCRdb copy is restricted to in-frame clones and leaves out a portion. The sample holds about 17,000 clones, about 66% seen once. The sequence was obtained from an adult with Crohn's disease. The sequenced material came from ileal tissue. The V gene is TRBV29-1, the J gene TRBJ2-7; weak D call: TRBD1 (7 bases). CDR3 in amino acids: CSGRGTEASEQYF. CDR3 sequence (DNA): TGCAGCGGCAGGGGGACTGAGGCGAGTGAGCAGTACTTC.